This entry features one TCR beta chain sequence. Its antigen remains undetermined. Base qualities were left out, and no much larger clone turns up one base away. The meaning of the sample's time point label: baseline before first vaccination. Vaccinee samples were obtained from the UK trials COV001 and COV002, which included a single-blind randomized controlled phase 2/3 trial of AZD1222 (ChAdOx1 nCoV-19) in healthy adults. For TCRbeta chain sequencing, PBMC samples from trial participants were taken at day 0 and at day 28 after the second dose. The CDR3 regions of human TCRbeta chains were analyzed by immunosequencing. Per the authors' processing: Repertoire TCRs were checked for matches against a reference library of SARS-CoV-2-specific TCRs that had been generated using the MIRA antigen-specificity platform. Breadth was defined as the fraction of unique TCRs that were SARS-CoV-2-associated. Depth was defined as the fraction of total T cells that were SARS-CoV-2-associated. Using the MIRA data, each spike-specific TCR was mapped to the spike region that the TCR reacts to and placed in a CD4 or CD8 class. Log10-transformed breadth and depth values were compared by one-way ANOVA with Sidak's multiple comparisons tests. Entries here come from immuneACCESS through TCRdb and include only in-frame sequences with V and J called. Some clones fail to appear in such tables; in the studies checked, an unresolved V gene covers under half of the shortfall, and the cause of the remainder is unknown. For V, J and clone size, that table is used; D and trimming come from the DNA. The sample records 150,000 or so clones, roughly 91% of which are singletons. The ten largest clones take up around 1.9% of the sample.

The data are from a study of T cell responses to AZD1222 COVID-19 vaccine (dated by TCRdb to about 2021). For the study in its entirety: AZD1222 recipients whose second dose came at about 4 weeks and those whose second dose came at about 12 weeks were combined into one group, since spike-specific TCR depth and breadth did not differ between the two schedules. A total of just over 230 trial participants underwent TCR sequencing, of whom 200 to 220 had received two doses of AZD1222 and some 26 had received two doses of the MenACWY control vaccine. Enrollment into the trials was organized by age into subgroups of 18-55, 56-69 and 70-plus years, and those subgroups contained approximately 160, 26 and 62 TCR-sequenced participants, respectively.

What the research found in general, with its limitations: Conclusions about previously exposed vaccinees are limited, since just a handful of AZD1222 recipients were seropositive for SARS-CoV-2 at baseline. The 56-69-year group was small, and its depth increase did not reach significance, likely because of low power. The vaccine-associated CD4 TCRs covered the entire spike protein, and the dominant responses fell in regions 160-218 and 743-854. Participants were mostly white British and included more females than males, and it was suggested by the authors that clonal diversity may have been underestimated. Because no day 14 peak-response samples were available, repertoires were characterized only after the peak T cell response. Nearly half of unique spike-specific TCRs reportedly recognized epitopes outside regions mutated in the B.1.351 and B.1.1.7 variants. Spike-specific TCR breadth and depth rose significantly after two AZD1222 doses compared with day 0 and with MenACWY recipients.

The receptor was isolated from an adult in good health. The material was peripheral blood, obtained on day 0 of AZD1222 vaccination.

The nucleotide sequence reads TGCAGCGTTGTCCTAGCGGTCTACAATGAGCAGTTCTTC. It codes for CSVVLAVYNEQFF. The receptor chain draws on TRBV29-1 and TRBJ2-1; a stretch of 7 junction bases matches TRBD2. V loses 4 bases at its end and J loses 3 bases; junction bases beyond the gene matches: 3. The CDR3 numbers 13 residues from cysteine through phenylalanine. CDR3 DNA only is kept here, 39 bases in frame from base 1. As encoded in the germline V gene, CDR1 is SQVTM while CDR2 is ANQGSEA.